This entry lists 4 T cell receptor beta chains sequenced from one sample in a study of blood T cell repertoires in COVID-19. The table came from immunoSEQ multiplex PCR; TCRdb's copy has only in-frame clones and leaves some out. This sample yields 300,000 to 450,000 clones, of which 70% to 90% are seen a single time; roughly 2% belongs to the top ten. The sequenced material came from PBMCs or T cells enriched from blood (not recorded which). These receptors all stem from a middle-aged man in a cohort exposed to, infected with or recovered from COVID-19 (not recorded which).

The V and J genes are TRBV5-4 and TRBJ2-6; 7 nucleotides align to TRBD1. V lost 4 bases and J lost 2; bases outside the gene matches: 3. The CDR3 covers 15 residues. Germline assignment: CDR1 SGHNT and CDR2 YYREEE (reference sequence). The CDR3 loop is CASSPDRAGANVLTF. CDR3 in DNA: TGTGCCAGCAGCCCCGACAGGGCTGGGGCCAACGTCCTGACTTTC.

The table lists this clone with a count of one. The CDR3 spells CASSLTGNSAEAFF. CDR3 DNA: TGTGCCAGCAGCTTGACAGGGAATAGCGCTGAAGCTTTCTTT. The V and J genes are TRBV13 and TRBJ1-1; 7 bases match TRBD1. V shed 3 bases, J shed 6 bases, and the junction held 7 bases outside the gene matches. CDR1 and CDR2 from the germline V gene are PRHDT and FYEKMQ (reference sequence). The CDR3 extends over 14 amino acids.

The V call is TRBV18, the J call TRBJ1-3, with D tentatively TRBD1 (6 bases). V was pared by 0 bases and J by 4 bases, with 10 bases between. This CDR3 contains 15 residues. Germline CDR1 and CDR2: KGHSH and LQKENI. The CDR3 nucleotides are TGTGCCAGCTCACCACCGACGGACAGAGGAAACACCATATATTTT. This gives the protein CASSPPTDRGNTIYF.

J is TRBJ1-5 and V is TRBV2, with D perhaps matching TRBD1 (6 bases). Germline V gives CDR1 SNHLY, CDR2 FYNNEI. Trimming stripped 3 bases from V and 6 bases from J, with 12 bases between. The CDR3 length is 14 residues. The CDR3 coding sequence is TGTGCCAGCAGTGAGGCAGACAGGAGTCAGCCCCAGCATTTT. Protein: CASSEADRSQPQHF.